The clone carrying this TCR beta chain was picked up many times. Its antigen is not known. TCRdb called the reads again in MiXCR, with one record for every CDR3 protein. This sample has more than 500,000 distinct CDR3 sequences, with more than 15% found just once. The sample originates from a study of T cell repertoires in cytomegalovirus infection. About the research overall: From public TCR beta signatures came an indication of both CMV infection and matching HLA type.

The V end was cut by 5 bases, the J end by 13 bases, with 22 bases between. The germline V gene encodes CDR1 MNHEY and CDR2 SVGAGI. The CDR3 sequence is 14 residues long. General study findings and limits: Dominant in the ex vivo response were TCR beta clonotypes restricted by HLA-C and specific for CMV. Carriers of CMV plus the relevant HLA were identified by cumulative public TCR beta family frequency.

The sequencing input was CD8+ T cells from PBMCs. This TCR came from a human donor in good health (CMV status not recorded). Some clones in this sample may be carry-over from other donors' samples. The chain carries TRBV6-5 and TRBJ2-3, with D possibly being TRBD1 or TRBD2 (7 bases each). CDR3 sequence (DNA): TGTGCCAGCAGTCCCCAGGGGGGGGCCAGAACGGAGTATTTT. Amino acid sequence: CASSPQGGARTEYF.